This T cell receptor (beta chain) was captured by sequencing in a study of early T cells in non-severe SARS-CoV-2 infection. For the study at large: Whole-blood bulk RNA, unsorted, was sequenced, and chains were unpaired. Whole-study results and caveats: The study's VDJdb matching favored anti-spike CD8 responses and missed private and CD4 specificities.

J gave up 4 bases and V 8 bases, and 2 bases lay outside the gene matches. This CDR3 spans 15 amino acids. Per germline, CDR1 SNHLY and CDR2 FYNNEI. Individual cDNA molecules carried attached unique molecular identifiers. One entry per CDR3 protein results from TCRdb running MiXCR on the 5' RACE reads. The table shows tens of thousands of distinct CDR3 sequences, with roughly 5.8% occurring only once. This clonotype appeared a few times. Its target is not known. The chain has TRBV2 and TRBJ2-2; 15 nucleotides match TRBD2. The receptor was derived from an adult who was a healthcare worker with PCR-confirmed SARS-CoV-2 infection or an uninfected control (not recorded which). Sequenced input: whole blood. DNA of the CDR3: TGTGCCAGCGGGGGACTAGCGGGAGGCACCGGGGAGCTGTTTTTT. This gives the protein CASGGLAGGTGELFF.